The present TCR beta chain was sequenced within a study of post-analysis software for immune sequencing data. In the study overall: Recorded subtypes: relapsing-remitting, secondary progressive, progressive-relapsing; some patients unannotated. General study points: Included in a set of a few TRBV segments more frequent in patients than controls were TRBV5-6, TRBV5-1 and TRBV20-1. Among multiple sclerosis patients, normalized Chao1 diversity was significantly below that of controls. Samples made in the same batch grouped tightly together by F measure.

Details on this clonotype: Its specificity is unknown.

Presence of unique molecular identifiers characterized the TCR beta cDNA libraries. With roughly 0.95 to 11 million T cells as the source, a few hundred thousand cDNA molecules resulted. TCRdb re-derived calls from the PCR reads in MiXCR, one entry per CDR3 protein. The table shows around 770,000 distinct CDR3 sequences, with 46% occurring only once. Looked up from germline, CDR1 is DFQATT and CDR2 is SNEGSKA (reference sequence). This CDR3 region has 16 residues. The V gene end was trimmed by 0 bases and the J gene end by 4 bases; junction bases not matched to a gene: 8. The chain recombines TRBV20-1 with TRBJ2-3, with 9 bases aligning to TRBD2. This receptor was obtained from a girl between 5 and 17 years old with multiple sclerosis. The sequenced sample consisted of blood. CDR3 region: CSARDWGSGSADTQYF. Written as DNA, the CDR3 is TGCAGTGCTAGAGATTGGGGTAGCGGGAGCGCAGATACGCAGTATTTT.